The subject of this entry is one T cell receptor beta chain. Its antigen is unidentified. This sample was taken from a study of OX40 agonist ivuxolimab in advanced cancers. Study outcomes and limitations: It was also the case that some nonresponders had low normalized T-cell clonal expansion. Partly responding patients at 0.1-3.0 mg/kg showed some of the smallest clonal expansion.

The CDR3 runs 18 residues. The V end was cut by 0 bases, the J end by 7 bases, with 19 bases between. The germline V gene encodes CDR1 MGHRA and CDR2 YSYEKL. Method: immunoSEQ multiplex PCR; TCRdb's copy keeps in-frame clones and lacks some. The sample yields roughly 80,000 clones, roughly 92% seen once. The sequenced sample was CD4+ or CD8+ T cells sorted from blood, obtained in a trial of the OX40 agonist ivuxolimab. This TCR was sampled from an adult with an advanced solid tumor such as melanoma, head and neck, liver or kidney cancer. The chain uses TRBV4-1 and TRBJ1-6, with a weak D call TRBD1 (6 bases). The CDR3 bases are TGCGCCAGCAGCCAAGATCAGGTCATCTTGGGGGGCAATTCACCCCTCCACTTT. This encodes CASSQDQVILGGNSPLHF.